This T cell receptor (beta chain) was sequenced during a study of blood T cells in healthy people across ages. Study context: Capture by template switching was about one barcoded beta molecule per two T cells.

Study-wide points: There was a strong correlation between TCR beta diversity and naive T cell percentage.

This CDR3 contains 14 residues. V was clipped by 3 bases and J by 5 bases, with 13 bases between them. This clonotype was picked up a small number of times. The antigen is unknown. Primers used in a second PCR of roughly 7 to 11 cycles were a sample-barcoded 5' primer and a J-beta primer mix. Researchers report that a template-switch adaptor with 12 random nucleotides tagged each cDNA molecule. The yield of each sample was at least 2.5 million CDR3-containing paired-end reads. TCRdb processed the 5' RACE reads anew with MiXCR; each CDR3 protein has one entry. The sample holds around 800,000 distinct CDR3 sequences, around two thirds seen once.

The gene calls are TRBV12-3 or TRBV12-4 and TRBJ2-5; D gene unclear. This sequence was found in a man aged 25 to 45 in good health. The sequencing input was blood. CDR3 residues: CASSFLNLGETQYF. The CDR3 DNA follows: TGTGCCAGCAGTTTTCTCAATCTCGGGGAGACCCAGTACTTC.